This paragraph reports one T cell receptor beta chain. What it recognizes is unknown. This entry is derived from a study of post-analysis software for immune sequencing data. The overall study: Included courses were relapsing-remitting and secondary progressive multiple sclerosis; progressive-relapsing multiple sclerosis was also included. Study-wide results and limits: Same-batch preparations were strongly co-clustered by F measure. Normalized Chao1 diversity was significantly reduced in patients versus controls. Comparison of patients with controls showed a handful of TRBV segments more frequent in patients, TRBV5-6, TRBV5-1 and TRBV20-1 among them.

Germline CDR1 is SQVTM and CDR2 is ANQGSEA. This CDR3 comprises 15 residues. Trimming at V came to 3 bases and at J to 6 bases, leaving 10 bases not matched to a gene. Unique molecular identifiers were carried by the TCR beta cDNA libraries. Some 500,000 cDNA molecules were obtained per 1 to 10 million input T cells. TCRdb analysed the PCR reads with MiXCR anew, one entry per CDR3 protein. The data contain about 430,000 distinct CDR3 sequences, about 40% of them singletons. This sequence originates from a girl aged 2-10 years with multiple sclerosis. The sample comprised blood. The chain is built from TRBV29-1 and TRBJ2-1, with 8 bases identical to TRBD2. The CDR3 here is CSVDRTSPKANEQFF. The CDR3 DNA follows: TGCAGCGTTGATCGGACTAGCCCCAAAGCCAATGAGCAGTTCTTC.